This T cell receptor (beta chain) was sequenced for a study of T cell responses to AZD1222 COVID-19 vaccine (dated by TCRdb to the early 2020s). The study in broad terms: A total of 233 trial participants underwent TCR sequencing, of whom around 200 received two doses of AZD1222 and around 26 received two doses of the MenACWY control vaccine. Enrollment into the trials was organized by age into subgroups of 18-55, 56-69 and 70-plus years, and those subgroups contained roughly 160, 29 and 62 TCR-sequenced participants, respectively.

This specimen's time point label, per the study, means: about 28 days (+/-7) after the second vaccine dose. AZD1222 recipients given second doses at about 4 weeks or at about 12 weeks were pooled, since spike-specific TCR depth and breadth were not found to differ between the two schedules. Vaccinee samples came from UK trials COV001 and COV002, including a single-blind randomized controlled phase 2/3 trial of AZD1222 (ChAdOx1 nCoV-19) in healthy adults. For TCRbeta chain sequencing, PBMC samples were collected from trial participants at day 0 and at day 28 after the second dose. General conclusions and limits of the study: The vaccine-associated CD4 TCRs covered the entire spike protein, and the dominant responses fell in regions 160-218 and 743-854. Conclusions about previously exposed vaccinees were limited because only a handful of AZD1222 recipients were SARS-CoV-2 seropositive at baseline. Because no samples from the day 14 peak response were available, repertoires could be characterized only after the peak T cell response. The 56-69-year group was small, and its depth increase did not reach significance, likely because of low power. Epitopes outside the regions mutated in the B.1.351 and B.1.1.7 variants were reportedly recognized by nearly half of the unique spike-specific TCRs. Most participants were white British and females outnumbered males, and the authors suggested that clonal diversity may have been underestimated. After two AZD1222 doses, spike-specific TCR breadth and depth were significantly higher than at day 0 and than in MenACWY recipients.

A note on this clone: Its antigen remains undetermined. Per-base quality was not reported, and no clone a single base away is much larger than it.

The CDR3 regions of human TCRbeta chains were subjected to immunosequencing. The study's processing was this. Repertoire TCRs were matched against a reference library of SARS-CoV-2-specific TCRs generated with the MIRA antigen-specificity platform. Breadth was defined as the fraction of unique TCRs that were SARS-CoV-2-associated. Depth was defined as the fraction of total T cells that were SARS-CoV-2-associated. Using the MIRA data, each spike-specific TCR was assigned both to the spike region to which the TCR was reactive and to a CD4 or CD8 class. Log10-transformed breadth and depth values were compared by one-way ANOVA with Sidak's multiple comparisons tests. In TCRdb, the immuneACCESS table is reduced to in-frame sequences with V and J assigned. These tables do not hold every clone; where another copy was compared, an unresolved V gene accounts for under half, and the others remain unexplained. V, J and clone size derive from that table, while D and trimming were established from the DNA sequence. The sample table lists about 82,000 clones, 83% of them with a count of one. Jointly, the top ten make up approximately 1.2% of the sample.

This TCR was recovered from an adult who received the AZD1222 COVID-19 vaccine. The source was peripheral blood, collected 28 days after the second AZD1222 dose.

The nucleotide sequence is TGTGCCAGTAGTACCGGGGAGACCCAGTACTTC. Its translation reads: CASSTGETQYF. The rearrangement combines TRBV19 with TRBJ2-5; the D gene is not confidently resolved. Reading from cysteine to phenylalanine, the CDR3 counts 11 amino acids. The entry retains the CDR3 DNA only, 33 bases that are in frame from base 1. Taken from the germline V gene (reference sequence), the CDR1 and CDR2 loops are LNHDA and SQIVND. The trim is 4 bases for V and 5 bases for J, with a gap of 5 bases between the germline ends.